Following are 2 T cell receptor beta chains from one sample sequenced in a study of shared clonotypes between healthy human individuals. Sequencing was performed with immunoSEQ multiplex PCR; in TCRdb, only in-frame clones are kept and a portion is missing. Among around 510,000 clones, around three quarters were seen once, and the ten largest hold 12%. Sequencing used PBMCs. All receptors derive from a woman in her forties in good health. Some clones in this sample may be carry-over from other donors' samples.

The chain has TRBV29-1 and TRBJ2-3, with unresolved D. The germline V and J ends were trimmed by 2 bases and 0 bases, with 6 bases remaining between them. Germline values: CDR1 SQVTM, CDR2 ANQGSEA. The CDR3 loop spans 13 amino acids. The DNA for the CDR3 is TGCAGCGTTGAACCCCAGAGCACAGATACGCAGTATTTT. Protein product: CSVEPQSTDTQYF.

To note about this clone: Different DNA sequences within this sample yield the same CDR3. This chain joins TRBV7-2 and TRBJ2-3; perhaps TRBD1 as D (6 bases). Germline V gene sequence: CDR1 SGHTA, CDR2 FQGNSA. With 5 bases removed from V and 3 bases from J, the gap between germline ends came to 12 bases. The CDR3 length is 14 residues. Written as DNA, the CDR3 is TGTGCCAGCAGCCCAGGACAGTCTACAGATACGCAGTATTTT. This translates into CASSPGQSTDTQYF.